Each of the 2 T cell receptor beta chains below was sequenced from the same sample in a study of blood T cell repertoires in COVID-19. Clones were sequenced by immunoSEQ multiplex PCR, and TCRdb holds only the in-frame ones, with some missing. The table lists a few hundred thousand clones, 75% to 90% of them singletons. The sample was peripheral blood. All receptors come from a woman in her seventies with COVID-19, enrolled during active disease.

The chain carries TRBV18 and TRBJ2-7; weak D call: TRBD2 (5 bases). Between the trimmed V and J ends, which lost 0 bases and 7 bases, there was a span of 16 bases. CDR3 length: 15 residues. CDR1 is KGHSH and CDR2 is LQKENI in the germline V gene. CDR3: CASSPPPGNHGEQYF. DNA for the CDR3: TGTGCCAGCTCACCACCTCCGGGGAACCACGGGGAGCAGTACTTC.

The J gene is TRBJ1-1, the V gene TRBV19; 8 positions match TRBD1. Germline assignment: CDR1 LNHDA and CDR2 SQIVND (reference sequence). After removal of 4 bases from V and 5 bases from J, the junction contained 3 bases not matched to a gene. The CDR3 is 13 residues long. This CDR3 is CASSSRGRTEAFF. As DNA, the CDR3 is TGTGCCAGTAGTAGCAGGGGGCGGACTGAAGCTTTCTTT.